Following are 17 T cell receptor beta chains from one sample sequenced in a study of blood T cells in healthy people across ages. With a J-beta primer mix and a sample-barcoded 5' primer, a second PCR ran about 6 to 11 cycles. From the 5' RACE reads, TCRdb called clonotypes with MiXCR, one entry per CDR3 protein. The data contain 650,000 to 1,000,000 distinct CDR3 sequences, under 40% of them seen just once; the ten biggest clones take up 10% to 15%. The sequencing input was blood. These TCRs come from a man aged 18-30 years in good health.

This clonotype has more than one count but fewer than ten. V gene TRBV4-1 combines with J gene TRBJ1-2, with D possibly matching TRBD1 (5 bases). V lost 1 base to trimming and J lost 4 bases, with 22 bases between them. Germline CDR1 and CDR2: MGHRA and YSYEKL. This CDR3 comprises 18 residues. The CDR3 loop reads CASSQAPRDPGTSYGYTF. CDR3 DNA: TGCGCCAGCAGCCAAGCCCCCCGGGACCCCGGAACCAGCTATGGCTACACCTTC.

This clonotype was seen a handful of times. The chain recombines TRBV2 with TRBJ2-3; no reliable D call. The CDR3 spans 12 residues. The V and J ends lost 6 bases and 9 bases respectively, with 13 bases between them. CDR1 and CDR2 (germline): SNHLY, FYNNEI. CDR3 sequence reads: CASSDRLRTQYF. CDR3 coding DNA: TGTGCCAGCAGCGACCGACTTAGAACGCAGTATTTT.

As regards this clonotype: Sequence at one end of the junction differs from germline and may be a read error. The chain joins TRBV2 to TRBJ1-1, with D unresolved. CDR1 SNHLY and CDR2 FYNNEI come from the germline V gene. The CDR3 sequence is 15 residues long. The CDR3 loop is CASSPQDPMNAEAFF. In nucleotides, the CDR3 is TGTGCCAGCAGTCCGCAGGACCCCATGAACGCTGAAGCTTTCTTT.

This clonotype was seen more than once but under ten times. The chain employs TRBV20-1 and TRBJ1-2; maybe TRBD1 (6 bases). Trimming shortened V by 1 base and J by 13 bases, and 13 bases separated the two germline ends. Germline V gene lookup returns CDR1 DFQATT and CDR2 SNEGSKA (reference sequence). This CDR3 is built from 11 residues. CDR3 amino acids: CSARVGGLCTF. In DNA form, the CDR3 reads TGCAGTGCTAGAGTGGGGGGGCTCTGCACCTTC.

This clonotype was counted between two and nine times. The chain recombines TRBV5-1 with TRBJ2-1; TRBD1 agrees at 7 bases. V was clipped by 2 bases and J by 6 bases; unmatched bases: 5. From germline, CDR1 is SGHRS and CDR2 YFSETQ. This CDR3 spans 14 amino acids. CDR3 amino acids: CASSFTGATNEQFF. The CDR3 region has the DNA TGCGCCAGCAGCTTCACAGGGGCGACCAATGAGCAGTTCTTC.

The chain recombines TRBV10-3 with TRBJ1-1; no definite D call. Germline V gene data show CDR1 as ENHRY and CDR2 as SYGVKD. The V and J ends lost 4 bases and 3 bases respectively, with 15 bases between them. CDR3 length: 15 residues. The CDR3 here is CAISVEDFGDTEAFF. As DNA, the CDR3 is TGTGCCATCAGTGTGGAGGACTTTGGGGACACTGAAGCTTTCTTT.

V and J are TRBV29-1 and TRBJ2-7, with 7 nucleotides matching TRBD1. From germline, CDR1 is SQVTM and CDR2 ANQGSEA. The CDR3 contains 15 residues. The V gene end was trimmed by 7 bases and the J gene end by 1 base; junction bases not matched to a gene: 13. This CDR3 reads CSGGRGGPRSYEQYF. In DNA form, the CDR3 reads TGCAGCGGCGGCCGAGGGGGCCCCAGGTCCTACGAGCAGTACTTC.

The chain has TRBV13 and TRBJ2-3; 8 bases agree with TRBD2. CDR1 is PRHDT, CDR2 FYEKMQ, per germline (reference sequence). CDR3 length: 16 residues. The junction had 9 bases not matched to a gene; V was cut back by 7 bases and J by 0 bases. Written as DNA, the CDR3 is TGTGCCAGCAATTATGGCGGGGGGACTAGCACAGATACGCAGTATTTT. It is translated as CASNYGGGTSTDTQYF.

This chain uses TRBV11-3 with TRBJ2-1, with 7 bases aligning to TRBD2. The J call may be wrong; the DNA end is better matched by TRBJ2-7. The CDR3 is made up of 15 amino acids. Germline values: CDR1 SGHNT, CDR2 YENEEA. Written as DNA, the CDR3 is TGTGCCAGCAGCCAAACTAGCGTACGGTACAATGAGCAGTACTTC. This gives the protein CASSQTSVRYNEQYF.

This clonotype was counted at least ten times. J is TRBJ1-2 and V is TRBV27; D is unclear. Germline loops: CDR1 MNHEY, CDR2 SMNVEV (reference sequence). The germline V and J ends were trimmed by 0 bases and 3 bases, with 14 bases remaining between them. CDR3 length: 16 amino acids. DNA for the CDR3: TGTGCCAGCAGTTTATCGACGCTGCACAGAGACTATGGCTACACCTTC. Residues: CASSLSTLHRDYGYTF.

The chain employs TRBV18 and TRBJ2-5; D unclear. The DNA end is more similar to TRBJ2-7, so the J call may be wrong. The CDR3 runs to 14 residues. The germline CDR1 and CDR2 sequences are KGHSH and LQKENI. CDR3 in amino acids: CASSPFGRRYEQYF. The DNA of the CDR3 is TGTGCCAGCTCACCTTTTGGCAGGAGATACGAGCAGTACTTC.

This chain connects TRBV4-2 to TRBJ2-3; TRBD1 might be the D (5 bases). CDR1 is LGHNA and CDR2 is YNFKEQ in the germline V gene. With 0 bases removed from V and 6 bases from J, the gap between germline ends came to 16 bases. This CDR3 is built from 16 residues. The CDR3 coding sequence is TGTGCCAGCAGCCAAGAGGGGCTGAAAGCCCGGGATACGCAGTATTTT. Translation gives CASSQEGLKARDTQYF.

The chain employs TRBV2 and TRBJ2-5; no definite D call. CDR1 SNHLY and CDR2 FYNNEI come from the germline V gene. The length of the CDR3 is 12 residues. The V end was cut by 7 bases, the J end by 1 base, with 7 bases between. The CDR3 sequence is CASNLPQETQYF. The CDR3 bases are TGTGCCAGCAACCTACCCCAAGAGACCCAGTACTTC.

Concerning this clonotype itself: This may arise from a read error, as a much more abundant clone is one base away. The chain is built from TRBV20-1 and TRBJ1-2, with unresolved D. Per germline, CDR1 DFQATT and CDR2 SNEGSKA (reference sequence). The CDR3 runs to 15 residues. The CDR3 DNA reads as TGCAGTGCTGGAGATCTGTCGTCAGGAGACTATGGCTACACCTTC. Translation: CSAGDLSSGDYGYTF.

This clonotype turned up a few times. V and J are TRBV7-2 and TRBJ2-3; 7 nucleotides line up with TRBD1. V was clipped by 1 base and J by 5 bases; unmatched bases: 6. Germline CDR1 is SGHTA and CDR2 is FQGNSA. The CDR3 runs to 15 residues. The CDR3 coding sequence is TGTGCCAGCAGCTTAGGGGGACAGAAGGGAGATACGCAGTATTTT. Its translation is CASSLGGQKGDTQYF.

In its sample, this clonotype was seen many times. The rearrangement uses TRBV25-1 and TRBJ1-2; TRBD1 matches at 8 bases. In germline, CDR1 is MGHDK, CDR2 SYGVNS. V was pared by 8 bases and J by 8 bases, with 10 bases of the junction left unmatched. The CDR3 consists of 13 residues. The CDR3 is CASRENTGGGYTF. CDR3 sequence (DNA): TGTGCCAGCCGAGAAAATACAGGGGGAGGCTACACCTTC.

The chain joins TRBV9 to TRBJ1-2, with D tentatively TRBD1 (5 bases). The CDR3 loop spans 13 amino acids. Germline V gene lookup returns CDR1 SGDLS and CDR2 YYNGEE. The germline V and J ends were trimmed by 3 bases and 4 bases, with 10 bases remaining between them. The CDR3 reads CASSGETAYGYTF. The CDR3 bases are TGTGCCAGCAGCGGAGAGACAGCCTATGGCTACACCTTC.